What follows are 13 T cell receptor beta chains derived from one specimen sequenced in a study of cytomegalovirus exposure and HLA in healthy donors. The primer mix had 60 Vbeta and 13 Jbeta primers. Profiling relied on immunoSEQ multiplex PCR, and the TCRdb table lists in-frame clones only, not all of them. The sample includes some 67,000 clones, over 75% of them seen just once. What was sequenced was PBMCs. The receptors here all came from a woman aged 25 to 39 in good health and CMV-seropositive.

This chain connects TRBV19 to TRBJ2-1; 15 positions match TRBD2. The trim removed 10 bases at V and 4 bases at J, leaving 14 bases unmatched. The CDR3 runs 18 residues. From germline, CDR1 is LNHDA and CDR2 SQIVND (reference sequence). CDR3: CATTARTSGRAGYNEQFF. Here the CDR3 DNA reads TGTGCCACCACCGCGCGGACTAGCGGGAGGGCAGGTTACAATGAGCAGTTCTTC.

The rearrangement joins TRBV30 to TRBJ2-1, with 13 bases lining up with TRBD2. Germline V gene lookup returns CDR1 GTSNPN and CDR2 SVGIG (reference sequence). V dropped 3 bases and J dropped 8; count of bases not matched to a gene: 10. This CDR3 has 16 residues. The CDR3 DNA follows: TGTGCCTGGAGGGATGAACTAGCGGGAGGGCCCGATGAGCAGTTCTTC. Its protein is CAWRDELAGGPDEQFF.

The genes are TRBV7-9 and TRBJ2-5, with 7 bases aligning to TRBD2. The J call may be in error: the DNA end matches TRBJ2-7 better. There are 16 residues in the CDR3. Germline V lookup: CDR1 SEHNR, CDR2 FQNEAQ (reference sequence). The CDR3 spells CASSLVTRTSGHEQYF. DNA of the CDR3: TGTGCCAGCAGCTTAGTTACGCGGACTAGTGGCCACGAGCAGTACTTC.

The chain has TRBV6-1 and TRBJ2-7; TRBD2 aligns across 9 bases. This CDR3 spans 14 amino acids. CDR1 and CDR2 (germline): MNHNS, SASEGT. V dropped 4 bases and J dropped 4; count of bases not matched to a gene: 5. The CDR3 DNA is TGTGCCAGCAGTGTCCTTAGCGGGAGTTACGAGCAGTACTTC. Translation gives CASSVLSGSYEQYF.

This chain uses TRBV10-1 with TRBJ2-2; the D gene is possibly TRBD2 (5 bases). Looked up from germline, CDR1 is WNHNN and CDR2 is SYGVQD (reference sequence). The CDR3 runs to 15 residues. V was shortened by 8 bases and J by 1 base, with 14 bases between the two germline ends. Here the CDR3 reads CASRTQLWNTGELFF. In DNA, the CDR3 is TGCGCCAGCCGGACTCAACTCTGGAACACCGGGGAGCTGTTTTTT.

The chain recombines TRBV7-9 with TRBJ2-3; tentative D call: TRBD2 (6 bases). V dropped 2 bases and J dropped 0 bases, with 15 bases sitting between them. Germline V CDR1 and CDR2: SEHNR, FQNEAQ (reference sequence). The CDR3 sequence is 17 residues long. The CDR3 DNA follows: TGTGCCAGCAGCTTACACTGGGGACTTACAAGCACAGATACGCAGTATTTT. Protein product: CASSLHWGLTSTDTQYF.

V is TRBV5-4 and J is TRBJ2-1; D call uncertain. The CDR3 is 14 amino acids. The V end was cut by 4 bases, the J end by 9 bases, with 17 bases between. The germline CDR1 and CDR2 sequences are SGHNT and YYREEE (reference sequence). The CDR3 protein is CASSVDQASGEQFF. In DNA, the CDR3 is TGTGCCAGCAGCGTGGACCAAGCTTCGGGTGAGCAGTTCTTC.

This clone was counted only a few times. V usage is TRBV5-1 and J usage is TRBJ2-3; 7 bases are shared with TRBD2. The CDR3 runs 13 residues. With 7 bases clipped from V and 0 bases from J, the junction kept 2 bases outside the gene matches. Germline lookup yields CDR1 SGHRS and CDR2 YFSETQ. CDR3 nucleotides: TGCGCCAGCGGGGGGGAGAGCACAGATACGCAGTATTTT. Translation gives CASGGESTDTQYF.

In nucleotides, the CDR3 is TGTGCCAGCAGCCAGTGGAGGGTAGCGGGATACCCAGATACGCAGTATTTT. Amino acids: CASSQWRVAGYPDTQYF. V is TRBV11-2 and J is TRBJ2-3; 8 nucleotides match TRBD2. The J segment lost 4 bases and the V segment lost 5 bases, leaving 14 bases of the junction unmatched. The CDR3 runs 17 residues. The germline gives CDR1 SGHAT, CDR2 FQNNGV.

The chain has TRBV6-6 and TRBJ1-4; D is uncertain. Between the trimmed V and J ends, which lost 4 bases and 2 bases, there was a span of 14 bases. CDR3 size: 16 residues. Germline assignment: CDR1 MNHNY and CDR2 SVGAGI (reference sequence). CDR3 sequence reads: CASSSSLTLTNEKLFF. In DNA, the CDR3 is TGTGCCAGCAGTTCCTCTCTGACTTTGACTAATGAAAAACTGTTTTTT.

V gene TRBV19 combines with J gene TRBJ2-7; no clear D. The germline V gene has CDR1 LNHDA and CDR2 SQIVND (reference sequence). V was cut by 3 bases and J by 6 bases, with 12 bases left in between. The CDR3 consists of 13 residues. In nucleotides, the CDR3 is TGTGCCAGTAGTATGGGCCCCATCGGCGAGCAGTACTTC. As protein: CASSMGPIGEQYF.

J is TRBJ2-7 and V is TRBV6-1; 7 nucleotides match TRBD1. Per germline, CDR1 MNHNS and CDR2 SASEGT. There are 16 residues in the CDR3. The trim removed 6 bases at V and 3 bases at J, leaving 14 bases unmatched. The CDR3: CASREPLGQRGYEQYF. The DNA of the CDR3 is TGTGCCAGCAGGGAACCCCTGGGACAGAGAGGCTACGAGCAGTACTTC.

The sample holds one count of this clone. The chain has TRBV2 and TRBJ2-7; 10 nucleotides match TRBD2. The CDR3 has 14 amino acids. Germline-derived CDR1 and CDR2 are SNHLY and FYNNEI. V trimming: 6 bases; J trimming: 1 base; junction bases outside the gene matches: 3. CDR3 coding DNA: TGTGCCAGCAGAGGGACTAGCGCATCCTACGAGCAGTACTTC. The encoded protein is CASRGTSASYEQYF.